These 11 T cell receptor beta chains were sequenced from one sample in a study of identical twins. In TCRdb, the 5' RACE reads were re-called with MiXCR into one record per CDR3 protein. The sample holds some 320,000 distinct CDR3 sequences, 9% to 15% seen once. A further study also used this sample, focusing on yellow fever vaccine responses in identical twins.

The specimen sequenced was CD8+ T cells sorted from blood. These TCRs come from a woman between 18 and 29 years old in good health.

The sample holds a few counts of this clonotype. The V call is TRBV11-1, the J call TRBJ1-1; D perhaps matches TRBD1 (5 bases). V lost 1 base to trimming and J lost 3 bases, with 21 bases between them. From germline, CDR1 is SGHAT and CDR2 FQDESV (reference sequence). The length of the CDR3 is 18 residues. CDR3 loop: CASSLGAGRGILHTEAFF. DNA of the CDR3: TGTGCCAGCAGCTTAGGCGCAGGGAGAGGGATTTTGCACACTGAAGCTTTCTTT.

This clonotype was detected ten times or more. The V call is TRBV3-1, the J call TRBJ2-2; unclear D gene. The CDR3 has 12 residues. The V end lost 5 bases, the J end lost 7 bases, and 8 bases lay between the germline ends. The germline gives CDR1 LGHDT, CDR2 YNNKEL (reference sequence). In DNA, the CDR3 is TGTGCCAGCAGCTATTTGGACGGGGAGCTGTTTTTT. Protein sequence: CASSYLDGELFF.

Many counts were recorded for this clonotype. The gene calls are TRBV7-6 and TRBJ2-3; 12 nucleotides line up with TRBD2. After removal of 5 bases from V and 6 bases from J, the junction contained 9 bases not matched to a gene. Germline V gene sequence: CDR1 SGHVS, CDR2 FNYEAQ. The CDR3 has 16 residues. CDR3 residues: CASSTGLAGFPDTQYF. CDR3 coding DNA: TGTGCCAGCAGCACCGGACTAGCGGGGTTCCCGGATACGCAGTATTTT.

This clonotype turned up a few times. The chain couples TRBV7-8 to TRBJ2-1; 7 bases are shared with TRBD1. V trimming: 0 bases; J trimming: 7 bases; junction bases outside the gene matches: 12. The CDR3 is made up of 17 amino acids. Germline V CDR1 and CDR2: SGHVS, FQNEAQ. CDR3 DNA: TGTGCCAGCAGCTTAGCGCAGAGACAGGGACCAGGTAATGAGCAGTTCTTC. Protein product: CASSLAQRQGPGNEQFF.

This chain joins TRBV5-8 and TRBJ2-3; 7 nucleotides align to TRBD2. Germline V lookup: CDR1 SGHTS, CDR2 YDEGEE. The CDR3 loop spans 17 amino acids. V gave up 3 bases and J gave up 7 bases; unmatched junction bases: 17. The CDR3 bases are TGTGCCAGCAGCTCGGTAGGGGACTATCAGTTTGTCAATACGCAGTATTTT. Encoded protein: CASSSVGDYQFVNTQYF.

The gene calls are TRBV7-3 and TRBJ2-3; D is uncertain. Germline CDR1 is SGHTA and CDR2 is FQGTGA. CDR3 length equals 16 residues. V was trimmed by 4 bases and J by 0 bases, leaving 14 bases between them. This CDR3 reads CASSSIVGTSTDTQYF. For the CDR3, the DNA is TGTGCCAGCAGCTCGATCGTAGGAACTAGCACAGATACGCAGTATTTT.

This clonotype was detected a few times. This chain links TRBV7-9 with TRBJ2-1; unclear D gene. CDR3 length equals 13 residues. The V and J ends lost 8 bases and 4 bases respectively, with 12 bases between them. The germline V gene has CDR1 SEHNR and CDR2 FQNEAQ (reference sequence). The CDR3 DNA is TGTGCCAGCCGGCCCAGCCTATACAATGAGCAGTTCTTC. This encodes CASRPSLYNEQFF.

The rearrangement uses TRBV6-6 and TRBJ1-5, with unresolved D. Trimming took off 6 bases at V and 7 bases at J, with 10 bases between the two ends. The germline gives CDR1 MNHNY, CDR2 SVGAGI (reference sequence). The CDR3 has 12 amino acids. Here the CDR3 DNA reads TGTGCCAGCAGCCCCTCGTTGCAGCCCCAGCATTTT. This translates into CASSPSLQPQHF.

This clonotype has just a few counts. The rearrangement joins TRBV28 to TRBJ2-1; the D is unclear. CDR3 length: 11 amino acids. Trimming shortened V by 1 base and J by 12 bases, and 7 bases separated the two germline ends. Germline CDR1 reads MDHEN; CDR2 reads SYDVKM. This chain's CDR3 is CASSLSGRQFF. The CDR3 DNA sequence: TGTGCCAGCAGTTTATCCGGTCGGCAGTTCTTC. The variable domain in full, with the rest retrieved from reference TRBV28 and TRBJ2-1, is DVKVTQSSRYLVKRTGEKVFLECVQDMDHENMFWYRQDPGLGLRLIYFSYDVKMKEKGDIPEGYSVSREKKERFSLILESASTNQTSMYLCASSLSGRQFFGPGTRLTVL.

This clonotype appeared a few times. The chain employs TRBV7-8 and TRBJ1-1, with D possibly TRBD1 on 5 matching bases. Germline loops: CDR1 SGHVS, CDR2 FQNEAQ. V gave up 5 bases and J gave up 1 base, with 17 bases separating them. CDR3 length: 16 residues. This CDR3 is CASSRRDPRKNTEAFF. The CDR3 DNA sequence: TGTGCCAGCAGCCGCCGGGACCCTAGGAAGAACACTGAAGCTTTCTTT.

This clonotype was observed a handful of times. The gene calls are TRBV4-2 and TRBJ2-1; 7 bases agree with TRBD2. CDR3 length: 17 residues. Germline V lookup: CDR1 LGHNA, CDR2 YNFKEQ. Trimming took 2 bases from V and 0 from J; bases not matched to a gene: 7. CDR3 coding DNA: TGTGCCAGCAGCCAACTCCAGCGGGAACTCTCCTACAATGAGCAGTTCTTC. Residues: CASSQLQRELSYNEQFF.